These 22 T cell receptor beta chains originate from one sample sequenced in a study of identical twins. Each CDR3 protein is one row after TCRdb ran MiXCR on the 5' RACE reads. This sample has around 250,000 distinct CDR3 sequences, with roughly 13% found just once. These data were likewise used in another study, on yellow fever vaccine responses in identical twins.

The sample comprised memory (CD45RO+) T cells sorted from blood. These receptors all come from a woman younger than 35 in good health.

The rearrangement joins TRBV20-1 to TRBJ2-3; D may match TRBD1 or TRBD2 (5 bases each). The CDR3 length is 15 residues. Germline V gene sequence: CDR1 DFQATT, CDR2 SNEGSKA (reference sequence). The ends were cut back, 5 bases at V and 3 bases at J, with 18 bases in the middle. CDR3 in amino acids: CSAPGTALGTDTQYF. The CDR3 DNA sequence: TGCAGTGCTCCCGGGACGGCTTTAGGGACAGATACGCAGTATTTT.

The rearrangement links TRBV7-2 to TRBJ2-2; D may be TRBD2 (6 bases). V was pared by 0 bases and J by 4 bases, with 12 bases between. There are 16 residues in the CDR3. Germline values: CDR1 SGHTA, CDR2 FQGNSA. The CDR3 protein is CASSLAGTASTGELFF. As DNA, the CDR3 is TGTGCCAGCAGCTTAGCGGGGACTGCGAGCACCGGGGAGCTGTTTTTT.

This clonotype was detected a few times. The CDR3 here is CSTEVMNTEAFF. The CDR3 bases are TGCAGTACGGAAGTGATGAACACTGAAGCTTTCTTT. The gene calls are TRBV20-1 and TRBJ1-1; D is unresolved. The CDR3 is 12 amino acids. The V gene lost 8 bases and the J gene lost 0 bases, with 10 bases spanning the gap. Germline V gene lookup returns CDR1 DFQATT and CDR2 SNEGSKA (reference sequence).

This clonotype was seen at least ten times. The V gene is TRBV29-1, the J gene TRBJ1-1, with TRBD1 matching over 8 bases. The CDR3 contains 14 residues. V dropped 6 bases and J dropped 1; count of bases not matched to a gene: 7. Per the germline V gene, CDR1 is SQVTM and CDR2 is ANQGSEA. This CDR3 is CSVKDRASNTEAFF. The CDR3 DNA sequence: TGCAGCGTCAAGGACAGGGCATCGAACACTGAAGCTTTCTTT.

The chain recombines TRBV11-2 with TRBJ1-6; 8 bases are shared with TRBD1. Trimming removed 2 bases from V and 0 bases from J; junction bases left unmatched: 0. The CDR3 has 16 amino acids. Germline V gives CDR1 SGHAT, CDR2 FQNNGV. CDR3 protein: CASSLTGGSYNSPLHF. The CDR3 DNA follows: TGTGCCAGCAGCTTAACAGGGGGCTCCTATAATTCACCCCTCCACTTT.

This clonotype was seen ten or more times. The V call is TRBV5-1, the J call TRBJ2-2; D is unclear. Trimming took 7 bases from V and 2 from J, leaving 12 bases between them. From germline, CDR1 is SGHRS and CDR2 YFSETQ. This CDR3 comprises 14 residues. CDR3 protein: CASGVLDNTGELFF. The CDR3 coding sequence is TGCGCCAGCGGAGTACTGGACAACACCGGGGAGCTGTTTTTT. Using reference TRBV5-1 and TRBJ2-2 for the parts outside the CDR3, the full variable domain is KAGVTQTPRYLIKTRGQQVTLSCSPISGHRSVSWYQQTPGQGLQFLFEYFSETQRNKGNFPGRFSGRQFSNSRSEMNVSTLELGDSALYLCASGVLDNTGELFFGEGSRLTVL.

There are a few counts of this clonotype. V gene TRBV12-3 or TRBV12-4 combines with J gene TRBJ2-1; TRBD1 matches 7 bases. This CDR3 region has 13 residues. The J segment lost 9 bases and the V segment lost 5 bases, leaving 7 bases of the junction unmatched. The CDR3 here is CASSLKTGTEQFF. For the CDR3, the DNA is TGTGCCAGCAGTCTAAAGACAGGGACTGAGCAGTTCTTC.

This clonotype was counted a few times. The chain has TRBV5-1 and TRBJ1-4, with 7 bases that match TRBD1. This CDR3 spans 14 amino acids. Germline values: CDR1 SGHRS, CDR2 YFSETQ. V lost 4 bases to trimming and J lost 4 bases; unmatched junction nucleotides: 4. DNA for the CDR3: TGCGCCAGCAGCCCGGGACAGCTTAATGAAAAACTGTTTTTT. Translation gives CASSPGQLNEKLFF.

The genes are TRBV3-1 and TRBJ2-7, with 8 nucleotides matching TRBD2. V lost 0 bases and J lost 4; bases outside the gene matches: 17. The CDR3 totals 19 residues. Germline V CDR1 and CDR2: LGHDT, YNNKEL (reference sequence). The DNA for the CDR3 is TGTGCCAGCAGCCAAGATTGGTTATTCGGGAGGACTAGCAGGTACGAGCAGTACTTC. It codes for CASSQDWLFGRTSRYEQYF.

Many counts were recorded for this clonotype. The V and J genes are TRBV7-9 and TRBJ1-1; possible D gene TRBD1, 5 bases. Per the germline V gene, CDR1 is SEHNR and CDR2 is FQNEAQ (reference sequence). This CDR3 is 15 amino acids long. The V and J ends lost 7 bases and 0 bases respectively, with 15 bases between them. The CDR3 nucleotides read TGTGCCAGCACCACGAGGGGCAGCCTGAACACTGAAGCTTTCTTT. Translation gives CASTTRGSLNTEAFF. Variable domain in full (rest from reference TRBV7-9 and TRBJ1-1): DTGVSQNPRHKITKRGQNVTFRCDPISEHNRLYWYRQTLGQGPEFLTYFQNEAQLEKSRLLSDRFSAERPKGSFSTLEIQRTEQGDSAMYLCASTTRGSLNTEAFFGQGTRLTVV.

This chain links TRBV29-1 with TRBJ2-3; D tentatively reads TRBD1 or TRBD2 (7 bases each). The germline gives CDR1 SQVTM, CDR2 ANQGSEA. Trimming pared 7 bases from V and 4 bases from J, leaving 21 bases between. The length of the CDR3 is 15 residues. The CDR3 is CSGQGGRESPDTQYF. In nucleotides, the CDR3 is TGCAGCGGCCAGGGGGGGCGGGAGAGCCCAGATACGCAGTATTTT.

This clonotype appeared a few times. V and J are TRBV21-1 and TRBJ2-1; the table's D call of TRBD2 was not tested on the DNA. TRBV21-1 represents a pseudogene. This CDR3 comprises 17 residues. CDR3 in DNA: TGTGCCAGCAGCACCTGTCAGCGGGAGAGCTCCTACAATGAGCAGTTCTTC. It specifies CASSTCQRESSYNEQFF.

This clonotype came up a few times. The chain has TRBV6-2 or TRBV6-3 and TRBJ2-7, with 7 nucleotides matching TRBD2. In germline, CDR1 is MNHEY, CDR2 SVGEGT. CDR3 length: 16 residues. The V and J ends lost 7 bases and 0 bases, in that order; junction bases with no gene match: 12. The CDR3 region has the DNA TGTGCCAGCATCCCAAAGCCGGGGGGTAGCTCCTACGAGCAGTACTTC. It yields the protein CASIPKPGGSSYEQYF.

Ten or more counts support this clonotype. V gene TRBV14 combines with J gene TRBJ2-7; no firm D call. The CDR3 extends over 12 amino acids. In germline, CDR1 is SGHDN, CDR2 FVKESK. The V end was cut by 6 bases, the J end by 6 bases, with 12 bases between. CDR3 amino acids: CASRRITLEQYF. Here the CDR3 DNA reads TGTGCCAGCAGAAGAATTACTCTCGAGCAGTACTTC.

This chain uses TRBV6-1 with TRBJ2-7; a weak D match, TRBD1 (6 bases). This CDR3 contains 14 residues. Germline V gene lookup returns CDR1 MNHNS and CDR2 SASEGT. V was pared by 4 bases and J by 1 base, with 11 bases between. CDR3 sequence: CASSAWDTSYEQYF. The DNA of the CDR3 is TGTGCCAGCAGTGCTTGGGACACGTCCTACGAGCAGTACTTC.

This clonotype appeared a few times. The DNA for the CDR3 is TGTGCCAGTAGTATAAGTCAGCCATATAGCAATCAGCCCCAGCATTTT. This codes for CASSISQPYSNQPQHF. V usage is TRBV19 and J usage is TRBJ1-5, with D unresolved. CDR1 LNHDA and CDR2 SQIVND come from the germline V gene (reference sequence). The CDR3 length is 16 residues. Trimming took off 2 bases at V and 0 bases at J, with 11 bases between the two ends.

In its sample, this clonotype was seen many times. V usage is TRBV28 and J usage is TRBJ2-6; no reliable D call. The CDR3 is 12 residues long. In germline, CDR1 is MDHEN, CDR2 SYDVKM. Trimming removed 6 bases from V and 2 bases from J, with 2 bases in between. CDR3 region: CASSAGANVLTF. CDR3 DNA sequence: TGTGCCAGCAGCGCTGGGGCCAACGTCCTGACTTTC.

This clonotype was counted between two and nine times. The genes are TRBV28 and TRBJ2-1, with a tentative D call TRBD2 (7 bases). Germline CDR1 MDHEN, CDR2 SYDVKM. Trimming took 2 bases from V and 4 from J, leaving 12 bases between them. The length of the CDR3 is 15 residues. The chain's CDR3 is CASSLRGGRYNEQFF. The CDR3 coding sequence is TGTGCCAGCAGTTTAAGGGGGGGAAGGTACAATGAGCAGTTCTTC.

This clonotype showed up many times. Here the CDR3 reads CSARERQGGTEAFF. The CDR3, as DNA: TGCAGTGCTAGAGAACGCCAGGGGGGCACTGAAGCTTTCTTT. J is TRBJ1-1 and V is TRBV20-1, with TRBD1 identical over 7 bases. In germline, CDR1 is DFQATT, CDR2 SNEGSKA (reference sequence). V shed 0 bases and J 4 bases; nucleotides not matched to a gene: 5. This CDR3 contains 14 residues.

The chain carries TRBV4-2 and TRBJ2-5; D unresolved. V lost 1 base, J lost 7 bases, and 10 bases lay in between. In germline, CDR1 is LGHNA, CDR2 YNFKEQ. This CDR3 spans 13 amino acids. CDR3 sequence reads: CASSQGAMGTQYF. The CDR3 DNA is TGTGCCAGCAGCCAAGGTGCAATGGGGACCCAGTACTTC.

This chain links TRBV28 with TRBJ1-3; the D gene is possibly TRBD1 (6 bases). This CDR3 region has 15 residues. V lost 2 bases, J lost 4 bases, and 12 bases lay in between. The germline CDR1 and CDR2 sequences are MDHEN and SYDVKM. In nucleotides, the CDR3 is TGTGCCAGCAGTTTACCCCAGGGGATCGGAAACACCATATATTTT. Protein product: CASSLPQGIGNTIYF.

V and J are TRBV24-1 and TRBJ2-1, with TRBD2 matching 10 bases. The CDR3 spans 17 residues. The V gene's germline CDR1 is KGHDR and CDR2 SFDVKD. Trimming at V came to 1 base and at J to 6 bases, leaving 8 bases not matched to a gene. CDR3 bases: TGTGCCACCAGTGATTTAATTTCTAGCGGGGGAGGCAATGAGCAGTTCTTC. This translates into CATSDLISSGGGNEQFF.